The 5 T cell receptor beta chains listed next were all sequenced from one sample in a study of blood T cell repertoires in COVID-19. Clones were read by immunoSEQ multiplex PCR, and TCRdb kept only the in-frame ones, dropping some. The sample holds more than 80,000 clones, approximately 80% seen once. Sequencing was done on a sample of peripheral blood. The source is a woman aged 65 to 85 with acute or convalescent COVID-19.

This clone came up a few times. The V and J genes are TRBV5-4 and TRBJ1-2, with 9 bases that match TRBD1. Losses at the gene ends were 5 bases for V and 6 bases for J; bases not matched to a gene: 5. CDR3 length: 13 residues. Germline assignment: CDR1 SGHNT and CDR2 YYREEE (reference sequence). CDR3 coding DNA: TGTGCCAGCAGTCGACAGGGGGAGGATGGCTACACCTTC. Translation: CASSRQGEDGYTF.

The rearrangement links TRBV24-1 to TRBJ2-3; TRBD2 agrees at 7 bases. V trimming: 1 base; J trimming: 2 bases; junction bases outside the gene matches: 2. CDR1 and CDR2 (germline): KGHDR, SFDVKD. The CDR3 extends over 15 amino acids. CDR3 in DNA: TGTGCCACCAGTGATTTTCGGGGGGACACAGATACGCAGTATTTT. Translating gives CATSDFRGDTDTQYF.

The V gene is TRBV27, the J gene TRBJ2-5; TRBD2 matches at 11 bases. Looked up from germline, CDR1 is MNHEY and CDR2 is SMNVEV (reference sequence). V shed 5 bases and J 5 bases; nucleotides not matched to a gene: 7. This CDR3 is 15 amino acids long. CDR3 DNA: TGTGCCAGCAGTCAAATAGCGGGGGGGCTGGAGACCCAGTACTTC. It translates to CASSQIAGGLETQYF.

The chain links TRBV5-6 to TRBJ2-3, with a possible D match to TRBD1 (5 bases). The germline V and J ends were trimmed by 0 bases and 3 bases, with 11 bases remaining between them. This CDR3 comprises 15 residues. Germline loops: CDR1 SGHDT, CDR2 YYEEEE. Here the CDR3 reads CASSLAGIGTDTQYF. The CDR3 coding sequence is TGTGCCAGCAGCTTGGCAGGGATTGGGACAGATACGCAGTATTTT.

The CDR3 nucleotides are TGTGCCAGCTCACCTCGTCAGACAGCACTTAGGACTAAGGGTGGCTACACCTTC. This gives the protein CASSPRQTALRTKGGYTF. The V gene is TRBV18, the J gene TRBJ1-2, with a tentative D call TRBD1 (5 bases). Germline-derived CDR1 and CDR2 are KGHSH and LQKENI. The CDR3 is made up of 18 amino acids. The germline V and J ends were trimmed by 3 bases and 7 bases, with 27 bases remaining between them. The variable domain in full, with the rest retrieved from reference TRBV18 and TRBJ1-2, is NAGVMQNPRHLVRRRGQEARLRCSPMKGHSHVYWYRQLPEEGLKFMVYLQKENIIDESGMPKERFSAEFPKEGPSILRIQQVVRGDSAAYFCASSPRQTALRTKGGYTFGSGTRLTVV.